Sequencing of this T cell receptor beta chain was carried out in a study of blood T cell repertoires in COVID-19. This clone was found a few times. V lost 0 bases, J lost 6 bases, and 7 bases stayed unmatched. Germline assignment: CDR1 LGHDT and CDR2 YNNKEL (reference sequence). CDR3 length: 17 amino acids. Clones were read by immunoSEQ multiplex PCR, and TCRdb kept only the in-frame ones, dropping some. The table includes roughly 140,000 clones, around 80% detected once. The chain has TRBV3-1 (or the pseudogene TRBV3-2) and TRBJ2-1; 11 nucleotides line up with TRBD2. This sequence was found in an older woman with acute or convalescent COVID-19. The sequenced material came from peripheral blood. The CDR3 sequence: CASSQEKVAGGFNEQFF. The CDR3 nucleotides read TGTGCCAGCAGCCAAGAAAAGGTAGCGGGAGGGTTCAATGAGCAGTTCTTC.